This T cell receptor beta chain appears in the sequencing data of a study of blood T cell repertoires in COVID-19. Study-wide context: Sources were T cells, B-cell-depleted T cells, or PBMCs; the material itself was cDNA or gDNA.

Germline V gives CDR1 SGHKS, CDR2 YYEKEE (reference sequence). V lost 0 bases to trimming and J lost 1 base; unmatched junction nucleotides: 11. This CDR3 comprises 19 residues. As originally analysed: Nucleated cell number was recorded as an estimate derived from reference gene primer amplification. The assay was immunoSEQ multiplex PCR, and TCRdb's table has in-frame clones only and misses some. V, J and clone size are those of that table, while D and trimming were read from the DNA. Among about 150,000 clones listed, approximately 87% were seen once. This chain links TRBV5-5 with TRBJ1-5, with TRBD1 matching 9 bases. Sequenced: peripheral blood. The receptor was isolated from a man aged 45-65 years who had recovered from COVID-19. The CDR3 spells CASSLGIQGARSSNQPQHF. The CDR3 DNA sequence: TGTGCCAGCAGCTTGGGCATACAGGGGGCGAGATCGAGCAATCAGCCCCAGCATTTT.